The 17 T cell receptor beta chains given below trace back to one sample, sequenced in a study of cytomegalovirus exposure and HLA in healthy donors. The PCR made use of 60 Vbeta and 13 Jbeta primers. Profiling relied on immunoSEQ multiplex PCR, and the TCRdb table lists in-frame clones only, not all of them. Among under 150,000 clones, approximately 10% were seen once, and the ten largest hold around 7%. The sample comprised PBMCs. These TCRs come from a woman between 40 and 50 years old in good health and CMV-seropositive.

This clone has a handful of counts. The gene calls are TRBV7-2 and TRBJ2-3, with 7 bases matching TRBD2. The trim removed 3 bases at V and 4 bases at J, leaving 1 base unmatched. Germline CDR1 is SGHTA and CDR2 is FQGNSA. CDR3 length: 13 residues. Here the CDR3 reads CASSLTSPDTQYF. CDR3 coding DNA: TGTGCCAGCAGCTTGACTAGCCCAGATACGCAGTATTTT.

This clone was observed a few times. This chain joins TRBV6-5 and TRBJ1-2; possible D gene TRBD1, 5 bases. Trimming removed 4 bases from V and 6 bases from J, with 12 bases in between. The CDR3 is made up of 13 amino acids. Per germline, CDR1 MNHEY and CDR2 SVGAGI. The CDR3: CASSSVAGHGYTF. The CDR3 coding sequence is TGTGCCAGCAGTTCCGTAGCAGGGCATGGCTACACCTTC.

This clone was observed a few times. The rearrangement joins TRBV19 to TRBJ2-1, with TRBD2 matching over 10 bases. The germline V gene encodes CDR1 LNHDA and CDR2 SQIVND (reference sequence). The CDR3 is 16 residues long. V was pared by 4 bases and J by 9 bases, with 12 bases of the junction left unmatched. CDR3 in amino acids: CASSTLISGGASEQFF. The DNA of the CDR3 is TGTGCCAGTAGTACACTGATCAGCGGGGGGGCCAGTGAGCAGTTCTTC.

This clone was seen more than once but under ten times. The genes are TRBV6-5 and TRBJ2-1; possible D gene TRBD2, 6 bases. CDR1 and CDR2 (germline): MNHEY, SVGAGI. This CDR3 comprises 15 residues. Trimming removed 6 bases from V and 4 bases from J, with 16 bases in between. The CDR3 bases are TGTGCCAGCAGATCAACAGGAGGAGGGTACAATGAGCAGTTCTTC. Translated, it gives CASRSTGGGYNEQFF.

This clone was recorded a few times. This rearrangement joins TRBV4-3 to TRBJ2-2; 10 bases match TRBD2. The CDR3 extends over 20 amino acids. V was pared by 0 bases and J by 3 bases, with 13 bases of the junction left unmatched. Germline V lookup: CDR1 LGHNA, CDR2 YSLEER. CDR3 sequence reads: CASSQDLASGGALDTGELFF. Here the CDR3 DNA reads TGCGCCAGCAGCCAAGATCTGGCCAGCGGGGGGGCCCTCGACACCGGGGAGCTGTTTTTT.

This clone turned up a few times. The CDR3 region has the DNA TGTGCCAGCCAAATCGCAGGGGGTGGTTATGGCTACACCTTC. Protein product: CASQIAGGGYGYTF. The chain has TRBV19 and TRBJ1-2, with 7 bases aligning to TRBD1. The germline gives CDR1 LNHDA, CDR2 SQIVND (reference sequence). The CDR3 contains 14 residues. V trimming: 9 bases; J trimming: 5 bases; junction bases outside the gene matches: 12.

This clone was recorded a few times. This sequence joins TRBV5-4 and TRBJ2-1, with 7 bases fitting TRBD2. Trimming took 1 base from V and 5 from J; bases not matched to a gene: 6. The germline gives CDR1 SGHNT, CDR2 YYREEE (reference sequence). The CDR3 totals 15 residues. CDR3 protein: CASSLRTGGDNEQFF. The CDR3, as DNA: TGTGCCAGCAGCTTGAGGACGGGGGGAGACAATGAGCAGTTCTTC.

This clone has only a few counts. CDR3 in amino acids: CASSIETGYDTGELFF. CDR3 coding DNA: TGTGCCAGTAGTATAGAAACAGGGTACGACACCGGGGAGCTGTTTTTT. The rearrangement joins TRBV19 to TRBJ2-2; the D gene is possibly TRBD1 (6 bases). V was shortened by 0 bases and J by 3 bases, with 11 bases between the two germline ends. CDR3 length: 16 amino acids. Germline CDR1 LNHDA, CDR2 SQIVND (reference sequence). The entire variable domain, with the rest obtained from reference TRBV19 and TRBJ2-2, is as follows: DGGITQSPKYLFRKEGQNVTLSCEQNLNHDAMYWYRQDPGQGLRLIYYSQIVNDFQKGDIAEGYSVSREKKESFPLTVTSAQKNPTAFYLCASSIETGYDTGELFFGEGSRLTVL.

This clone was picked up a small number of times. This sequence joins TRBV7-8 and TRBJ2-3; 8 positions agree with TRBD2. This CDR3 has 16 residues. V gave up 1 base and J gave up 1 base; unmatched junction bases: 4. Germline loops: CDR1 SGHVS, CDR2 FQNEAQ. Written as DNA, the CDR3 is TGTGCCAGCAGCTTAGAAGGACTAGCTGGCACAGATACGCAGTATTTT. Translation gives CASSLEGLAGTDTQYF.

In this sample, this clone turned up a few times. This chain connects TRBV7-2 to TRBJ1-4; tentative D call: TRBD1 (6 bases). The germline V gene encodes CDR1 SGHTA and CDR2 FQGNSA. The CDR3 length is 15 residues. V lost 5 bases and J lost 7, with 17 bases in between. The CDR3 protein is CASSPDGQMGEKLFF. As DNA, the CDR3 is TGTGCCAGCAGCCCAGACGGACAGATGGGTGAAAAACTGTTTTTT.

This chain joins TRBV5-4 and TRBJ2-5, with D tentatively TRBD2 (7 bases). The CDR3 is made up of 16 amino acids. The germline V and J ends were trimmed by 0 bases and 2 bases, with 14 bases remaining between them. The germline CDR1 and CDR2 sequences are SGHNT and YYREEE (reference sequence). CDR3 bases: TGTGCCAGCAGCTTGGCCGGGGGGCGGGGGCAAGAGACCCAGTACTTC. Amino acid sequence: CASSLAGGRGQETQYF.

CDR3 in DNA: TGTGCCAGCGTGCGTGGCACTGAAGCTTTCTTT. As protein: CASVRGTEAFF. The chain has TRBV7-9 and TRBJ1-1, with unresolved D. Germline assignment: CDR1 SEHNR and CDR2 FQNEAQ (reference sequence). CDR3 length: 11 residues. V was shortened by 8 bases and J by 4 bases, with 8 bases between the two germline ends.

This chain links TRBV5-6 with TRBJ2-3; D perhaps matches TRBD1 (7 bases). The CDR3 runs to 16 residues. CDR1 SGHDT and CDR2 YYEEEE come from the germline V gene. V gave up 0 bases and J gave up 4 bases, with 15 bases separating them. The CDR3 coding sequence is TGTGCCAGCAGCTTGGCAGGGGGGCAGGGGGCAGATACGCAGTATTTT. Translation: CASSLAGGQGADTQYF.

This chain connects TRBV7-2 to TRBJ2-7; 11 bases match TRBD2. After removal of 4 bases from V and 4 bases from J, the junction contained 9 bases not matched to a gene. The CDR3 is 16 residues long. The germline V gene has CDR1 SGHTA and CDR2 FQGNSA. The CDR3 region is CASSWTSSGGSYEQYF. CDR3 nucleotides: TGTGCCAGCAGCTGGACGTCTAGCGGGGGGTCGTACGAGCAGTACTTC.

Only a few counts were recorded for this clone. The CDR3, as DNA: TGTGCCAGCAGTGAAGGGGCGCGGGCCACCGGGGAGCTGTTTTTT. Amino acid sequence: CASSEGARATGELFF. J is TRBJ2-2 and V is TRBV6-1; D perhaps matches TRBD2 (5 bases). Trimming pared 1 base from V and 4 bases from J, leaving 10 bases between. Germline CDR1 and CDR2: MNHNS and SASEGT. This CDR3 is 15 amino acids long.

The sample holds a few counts of this clone. The J gene is TRBJ2-2, the V gene TRBV4-2; 10 positions agree with TRBD2. With 0 bases clipped from V and 4 bases from J, the junction kept 8 bases outside the gene matches. Germline loops: CDR1 LGHNA, CDR2 YNFKEQ. The CDR3 has 18 residues. CDR3 region: CASSQDSLAGVGTGELFF. The CDR3 nucleotides are TGTGCCAGCAGCCAAGATAGTCTAGCGGGGGTTGGCACCGGGGAGCTGTTTTTT.

This clone was observed a handful of times. Other DNA sequences of this sample code for an identical CDR3. The CDR3 spells CASSGTPNTGELFF. DNA for the CDR3: TGTGCCAGTTCCGGGACTCCGAACACCGGGGAGCTGTTTTTT. V is TRBV19 and J is TRBJ2-2, with a possible D match to TRBD2 (6 bases). Germline V gene data show CDR1 as LNHDA and CDR2 as SQIVND (reference sequence). V was trimmed by 8 bases and J by 0 bases, leaving 10 bases between them. The CDR3 is made up of 14 amino acids.